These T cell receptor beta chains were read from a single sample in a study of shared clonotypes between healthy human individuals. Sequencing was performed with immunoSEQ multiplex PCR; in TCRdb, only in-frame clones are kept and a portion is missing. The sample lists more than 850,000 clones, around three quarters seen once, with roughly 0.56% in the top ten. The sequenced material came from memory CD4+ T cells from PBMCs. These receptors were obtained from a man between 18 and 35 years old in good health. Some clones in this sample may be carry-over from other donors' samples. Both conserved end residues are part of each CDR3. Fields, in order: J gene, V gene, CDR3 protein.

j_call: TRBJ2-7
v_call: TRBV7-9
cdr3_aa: CASQGIPGYEQYF

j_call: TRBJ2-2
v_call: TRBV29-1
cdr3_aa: CSASRAGINTGELFF

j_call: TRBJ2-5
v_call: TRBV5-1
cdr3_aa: CASSTNPGETQYF

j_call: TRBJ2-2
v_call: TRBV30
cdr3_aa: CAWSVTGGAQGELFF

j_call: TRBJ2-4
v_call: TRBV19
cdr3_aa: CASSSIRGNIQYF

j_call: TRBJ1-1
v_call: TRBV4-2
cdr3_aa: CASSQGGVTEAFF

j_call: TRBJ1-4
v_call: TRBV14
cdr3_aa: CASSQRTGTNEKLFF

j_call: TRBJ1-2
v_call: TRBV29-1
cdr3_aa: CSVSLTSDYGYTF

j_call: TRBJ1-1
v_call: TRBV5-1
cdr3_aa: CASRQGPEQEAFF

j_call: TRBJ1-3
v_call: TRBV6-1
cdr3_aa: CASSLQGNTIYF

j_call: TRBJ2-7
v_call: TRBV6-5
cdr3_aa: CASSYSILAGLDEQYF